Each of the 10 T cell receptor beta chains below was sequenced from the same sample in a study of OX40 agonist ivuxolimab in advanced cancers. Data came from immunoSEQ multiplex PCR; TCRdb stores just in-frame clones and leaves some out. This table has under 80,000 clones, over 70% appearing once. The source material was CD4+ or CD8+ T cells sorted from blood, sampled in a trial of the OX40 agonist ivuxolimab. Every receptor here comes from an adult with an advanced solid tumor such as melanoma, head and neck, liver or kidney cancer.

The rearrangement links TRBV7-2 to TRBJ1-1; possible D gene TRBD1, 5 bases. The length of the CDR3 is 12 residues. In germline, CDR1 is SGHTA, CDR2 FQGNSA. The V end was cut by 5 bases, the J end by 11 bases, with 15 bases between. The CDR3 protein is CASSGGTALAFF. As DNA, the CDR3 is TGTGCCAGCAGCGGGGGAACAGCTCTTGCTTTCTTT.

The genes are TRBV30 and TRBJ1-5, with D possibly being TRBD1 (5 bases). V dropped 4 bases and J dropped 9 bases, with 19 bases sitting between them. The CDR3 is 14 residues long. Germline loops: CDR1 GTSNPN, CDR2 SVGIG (reference sequence). The CDR3 sequence is CAWTLGADRSPQHF. The DNA for the CDR3 is TGTGCCTGGACCCTAGGGGCGGACCGCTCGCCCCAGCATTTT. The full variable domain, with the rest looked up from reference TRBV30 and TRBJ1-5, is SQTIHQWPATLVQPVGSPLSLECTVEGTSNPNLYWYRQAAGRGLQLLFYSVGIGQISSEVPQNLSASRPQDRQFILSSKKLLLSDSGFYLCAWTLGADRSPQHFGDGTRLSIL.

This chain uses TRBV28 with TRBJ1-5, with 10 bases matching TRBD1. This CDR3 has 17 amino acids. The trim removed 3 bases at V and 7 bases at J, leaving 12 bases unmatched. The V gene's germline CDR1 is MDHEN and CDR2 SYDVKM. CDR3 DNA: TGTGCCAGCAGTTTGTTTGCTGGACAGGGGGATCGGCAGCCCCAGCATTTT. Translating gives CASSLFAGQGDRQPQHF.

The CDR3 spells CAWGTSGETQYF. Here the CDR3 DNA reads TGTGCCTGGGGGACTAGCGGAGAGACCCAGTACTTC. This chain connects TRBV30 to TRBJ2-5; 11 nucleotides align to TRBD2. The CDR3 length is 12 residues. Germline V gene lookup returns CDR1 GTSNPN and CDR2 SVGIG (reference sequence). V lost 5 bases and J lost 4; bases outside the gene matches: 0. The full variable domain, in which reference TRBV30 and TRBJ2-5 provide the parts outside the CDR3, is SQTIHQWPATLVQPVGSPLSLECTVEGTSNPNLYWYRQAAGRGLQLLFYSVGIGQISSEVPQNLSASRPQDRQFILSSKKLLLSDSGFYLCAWGTSGETQYFGPGTRLLVL.

This clone has only one observation. This chain joins TRBV14 and TRBJ2-6, with D possibly TRBD2 on 5 matching bases. Germline CDR1 and CDR2: SGHDN and FVKESK. Trimming shortened V by 5 bases and J by 2 bases, and 13 bases separated the two germline ends. This CDR3 comprises 16 residues. The CDR3 DNA reads TGTGCCAGCAGCTCACGGTCCGGGACTGGGGCCAACGTCCTGACTTTC. It specifies CASSSRSGTGANVLTF.

The rearrangement joins TRBV2 to TRBJ2-6, with unresolved D. Germline CDR1 and CDR2: SNHLY and FYNNEI. The CDR3 has 17 amino acids. V was trimmed by 4 bases and J by 1 base, leaving 14 bases between them. The CDR3 region is CASSAWNFQSGANVLTF. The CDR3 bases are TGTGCCAGCAGTGCTTGGAACTTCCAGTCTGGGGCCAACGTCCTGACTTTC.

This clone occurred once. V gene TRBV11-3 combines with J gene TRBJ1-1, with D unresolved. The germline V gene encodes CDR1 SGHNT and CDR2 YENEEA. The CDR3 spans 13 residues. Trimming stripped 5 bases from V and 6 bases from J, with 13 bases between. The CDR3 DNA follows: TGTGCCAGCAGCCTCCATTCGAGCGCTGAAGCTTTCTTT. Encoded protein: CASSLHSSAEAFF. Full variable domain (remainder filled in from reference TRBV11-3 and TRBJ1-1): EAGVVQSPRYKIIEKKQPVAFWCNPISGHNTLYWYLQNLGQGPELLIRYENEEAVDDSQLPKDRFSAERLKGVDSTLKIQPAELGDSAVYLCASSLHSSAEAFFGQGTRLTVV.

Notes on this clone: Other DNA sequences from this sample encode an identical CDR3 as well. The genes are TRBV6-1 and TRBJ1-5; 7 bases align to TRBD1. Looked up from germline, CDR1 is MNHNS and CDR2 is SASEGT. V was pared by 6 bases and J by 3 bases, with 8 bases of the junction left unmatched. CDR3 size: 15 residues. The CDR3 loop reads CASSEITGANQPQHF. The CDR3 region has the DNA TGTGCCAGCAGCGAAATCACAGGGGCCAATCAGCCCCAGCATTTT.

This clone was detected only once. The rearrangement joins TRBV5-1 to TRBJ2-7; tentatively, D is TRBD1 or TRBD2 (7 bases each). V was cut by 3 bases and J by 6 bases, with 10 bases left in between. The CDR3 loop spans 12 amino acids. In germline, CDR1 is SGHRS, CDR2 YFSETQ. The CDR3 bases are TGCGCCAGCAGCTCCAGGGGGGGCGAGCAGTACTTC. Its translation: CASSSRGGEQYF.

The CDR3 loop is CASSKVGAHSYEQYF. The CDR3 DNA reads as TGTGCCAGCAGTAAAGTAGGAGCCCACTCCTACGAGCAGTACTTC. The chain joins TRBV5-4 to TRBJ2-7, with D hard to call. Deletions cut 5 bases from V and 0 bases from J, with 15 bases between. The CDR3 totals 15 residues. CDR1 and CDR2 (germline): SGHNT, YYREEE (reference sequence).